The rows below give T cell receptor beta chains drawn from one sample of a study of OX40 agonist ivuxolimab in advanced cancers. Generated by immunoSEQ multiplex PCR, the TCRdb table keeps only in-frame clones and is missing some. The sample lists roughly 80,000 clones, approximately 86% occurring once. The starting material was CD4+ or CD8+ T cells sorted from blood, obtained in a trial of the OX40 agonist ivuxolimab. These receptor sequences come from an adult with an advanced solid tumor such as melanoma, head and neck, liver or kidney cancer. Each CDR3 is given with its conserved first and last residue. Each record gives: clone size, V gene, J gene, D gene, CDR3 DNA, CDR3 protein. The D gene is left open where the match is weak. Clone size is stated in some rows and not others, as once, few, many or a class when expanded.

.	TRBV6-1	TRBJ1-1	.	TGTGCCAGCCGGACGGCTGAAGCTTTCTTT	CASRTAEAFF
.	TRBV6-6	TRBJ2-3	.	TGTGCCAGCAGTTACTCACGGGGGGCACGCACAGATACGCAGTATTTT	CASSYSRGARTDTQYF
.	TRBV5-1	TRBJ2-5	TRBD1	TGCGCCAGCAGTCTCACGGCGGCAGGGGGCGCATCGCCACAAGAGACCCAGTACTTC	CASSLTAAGGASPQETQYF
.	TRBV19	TRBJ2-7	.	TGTGCCAGTAGAGAGGGGACCTTCTCCTACGAGCAGTACTTC	CASREGTFSYEQYF
.	TRBV7-7	TRBJ2-7	TRBD1	TGTGCCAGCAGCACCAGGGGGCGCAGGACCTACGAGCAGTACTTC	CASSTRGRRTYEQYF
.	TRBV28	TRBJ1-4	.	TGTGCCAGCAGTTTAGGAGAAAAACTGTTTTTT	CASSLGEKLFF
.	TRBV28	TRBJ1-2	.	TGTGCCAGCAGTTCGGGCCTTCCAGGGTTAGCAAGCTACACCTTC	CASSSGLPGLASYTF
.	TRBV18	TRBJ2-7	.	TGTGCCAGCTCATTGGACAGTTTGAGTCCCTACGAGCAGTACTTC	CASSLDSLSPYEQYF
few	TRBV12-5	TRBJ2-7	.	TGTGCTAGTGGTTTGGTAGGGTACAGCCGCTACGAGCAGTACTTC	CASGLVGYSRYEQYF
.	TRBV7-3	TRBJ2-1	.	TGTGCCAGCAGCTTAACCCCGACAGGCCTTAACGGGGGTGAGCAGTTCTTC	CASSLTPTGLNGGEQFF
once	TRBV7-8	TRBJ2-2	.	TGTGCCAGCAGCTTAACAAACACCGGGGAGCTGTTTTTT	CASSLTNTGELFF
.	TRBV19	TRBJ1-5	.	TGTGCCAGTAGGACAGGCCAGGGTCAGCCCCAGCATTTT	CASRTGQGQPQHF
.	TRBV7-2	TRBJ2-5	TRBD2	TGTGCCAGCAGCCCAGCGGGTCGTCTAGCGGGGGGGTTAGAGACCCAGTACTTC	CASSPAGRLAGGLETQYF
.	TRBV5-6	TRBJ2-1	TRBD1	TGTGCCAGCAGCCCAACCGGGACAGGGGACTACAATGAGCAGTTCTTC	CASSPTGTGDYNEQFF
once	TRBV28	TRBJ2-4	.	TGTGCCAGCAGTCGCCCGGGACTCCTTCTAGCCAAAAACATTCAGTACTTC	CASSRPGLLLAKNIQYF
.	TRBV5-1	TRBJ1-1	.	TGCGCCAGCAGCCTCCATAGGGGGAACACTGAAGCTTTCTTT	CASSLHRGNTEAFF
.	TRBV28	TRBJ2-5	TRBD2	TGTGCCAGCAGTTTGGCGGGAGTTGGGCAAGAGACCCAGTACTTC	CASSLAGVGQETQYF
few	TRBV7-2	TRBJ2-7	TRBD2	TGTGCCAGCAGCAAGGGACTAGCGGGGGGATCGGGCGAGCAGTACTTC	CASSKGLAGGSGEQYF
.	TRBV6-5	TRBJ1-1	.	TGTGCCAGCAGTCCTCCGGGGAGGAACACTGAAGCTTTCTTT	CASSPPGRNTEAFF
medium-sized	TRBV19	TRBJ1-5	TRBD1	TGTGCCAGTAGTACGGGACAGAATAGCAATCAGCCCCAGCATTTT	CASSTGQNSNQPQHF
.	TRBV2	TRBJ1-1	.	TGTGCCATTAGTGGCCTCGTGGACACTGAAGCTTTCTTT	CAISGLVDTEAFF
.	TRBV5-1	TRBJ2-3	TRBD2	TGCGCCAGCAGCTTGGCGACTAGCGGATCAAGCACAGATACGCAGTATTTT	CASSLATSGSSTDTQYF
.	TRBV27	TRBJ2-2	.	TGTGCCAGCAGTTTATTCGGGGGCAACACCGGGGAGCTGTTTTTT	CASSLFGGNTGELFF
.	TRBV18	TRBJ2-5	.	TGTGCCAGCTCGCATCAGGGGCCCCAAGAGACCCAGTACTTC	CASSHQGPQETQYF
once	TRBV7-6	TRBJ1-4	.	TGTGCCAGCAGCTTAGCGGGTGCAACTAATGAAAAACTGTTTTTT	CASSLAGATNEKLFF
.	TRBV19	TRBJ2-7	TRBD2	TGTGCCAGTAGTACGGGGGGCGAGCAGTACTTC	CASSTGGEQYF
.	TRBV15	TRBJ1-1	.	TGTGCCACCAGCAGGATAATGACATTAAACACTGAAGCTTTCTTT	CATSRIMTLNTEAFF
.	TRBV19	TRBJ1-2	.	TGTGCCAGTAGTATGAGCAGAACCACTAACTATGGCTACACCTTC	CASSMSRTTNYGYTF
.	TRBV7-2	TRBJ2-1	TRBD2	TGTGCCAGCAGCTCCCGGACTAGTCGGGTTGAGCAGTTCTTC	CASSSRTSRVEQFF
.	TRBV7-8	TRBJ1-5	.	TGTGCCAGCAGCTTAAGGGGGAGTAGCAATCAGCCCCAGCATTTT	CASSLRGSSNQPQHF
few	TRBV7-9	TRBJ2-1	TRBD1	TGTGCCAGCAGCACCGGCCGGGACAGGGAGGGTAATGAGCAGTTCTTC	CASSTGRDREGNEQFF
medium-sized	TRBV29-1	TRBJ2-7	.	TGCAGCGTTAACGACGGAACCTACGAGCAGTACTTC	CSVNDGTYEQYF
.	TRBV7-2	TRBJ2-7	TRBD1	TGTGCCAGCAGCCTAGCACAGGGGGGTTTTGAGCAGTACTTC	CASSLAQGGFEQYF
.	TRBV14	TRBJ2-2	TRBD1	TGTGCCAGTGGGACAGGGTTGACCGGGGAGCTGTTTTTT	CASGTGLTGELFF
.	TRBV19	TRBJ2-7	.	TGTGCCAGTAGTATTGTGGGGGAGCCCTCCTACGAGCAGTACTTC	CASSIVGEPSYEQYF
.	TRBV6-1	TRBJ1-2	.	TGTGCCAGCAGTGACCCGACAGGAGCCCCGCGTGGTGGCTACACCTTC	CASSDPTGAPRGGYTF
.	TRBV11-1	TRBJ2-7	.	TGTGCCAGCAGCTTACAGGGTTGGGAGCAGTACTTC	CASSLQGWEQYF
.	TRBV5-4	TRBJ2-1	TRBD2	TGTGCCAGCAGCGGAGTGAAGCGGGAGCATCGGTACAATGAGCAGTTCTTC	CASSGVKREHRYNEQFF
once	TRBV7-2	TRBJ2-5	.	TGTGCCAGCAGCTTAGAAGGAGGGATAGCGGAGACCCAGTACTTC	CASSLEGGIAETQYF
.	TRBV5-6	TRBJ2-7	TRBD1	TGTGCCAGCAGCTTCCGGGACAGACCCTACGAGCAGTACTTC	CASSFRDRPYEQYF
.	TRBV11-2	TRBJ2-7	.	TGTGCCAGCAGCTTAGATCCCCCCCGGGAGAGCGAGCAGTACTTC	CASSLDPPRESEQYF
.	TRBV5-1	TRBJ1-4	.	TGCGCCAGCAGCCCGGACTCGAGGGGTGAAAAACTGTTTTTT	CASSPDSRGEKLFF
.	TRBV2	TRBJ1-6	.	TGTGCCAGCAGTGGATCTCCCTATTCACCCCTCCACTTT	CASSGSPYSPLHF
.	TRBV18	TRBJ2-1	.	TGTGCCAGCTCACCAAACCTTGGGGGCGACAATGAGCAGTTCTTC	CASSPNLGGDNEQFF
.	TRBV6-6	TRBJ2-1	.	TGTGCCAGCAGACAGGGGGGGGCTGGAAATGAGCAGTTCTTC	CASRQGGAGNEQFF
.	TRBV10-3	TRBJ2-2	.	TGTGCCATCAGTGTCGGGGGGAACACCGGGGAGCTGTTTTTT	CAISVGGNTGELFF
.	TRBV6-9	TRBJ2-3	.	TGTGCCAGCAAGGACTACAGCACAGATACGCAGTATTTT	CASKDYSTDTQYF
once	TRBV18	TRBJ2-7	.	TGTGCCAGCTCACCACTAGACAGCCGATACGAGCAGTACTTC	CASSPLDSRYEQYF
.	TRBV29-1	TRBJ2-7	.	TGCAGCGTTGGATTAGAAAACGAGCAGTACTTC	CSVGLENEQYF
.	TRBV5-1	TRBJ2-2	TRBD1	TGCGCCAGCAGCTTGGGACAGGGTGAGGCCGGGGAGCTGTTTTTT	CASSLGQGEAGELFF
.	TRBV5-1	TRBJ1-2	.	TGCGCCAGCAGCTGGAGTAAGGAGTATGGCTACACCTTC	CASSWSKEYGYTF